This entry lists 29 T cell receptor beta chains sequenced from one sample in a study of cytomegalovirus exposure and HLA in healthy donors. The PCR employed 60 Vbeta primers together with 13 Jbeta primers. The table came from immunoSEQ multiplex PCR; TCRdb's copy has only in-frame clones and leaves some out. Here the sample table reports about 48,000 clones. What was sequenced was PBMCs. The receptor source for this set is a male donor in good health and CMV-seropositive.

The V and J genes are TRBV13 and TRBJ2-2; 8 bases match TRBD2. Germline V gene data show CDR1 as PRHDT and CDR2 as FYEKMQ (reference sequence). CDR3 length equals 15 residues. The trim removed 7 bases at V and 0 bases at J, leaving 4 bases unmatched. The CDR3 is CASNGRATNTGELFF. CDR3 DNA sequence: TGTGCCAGCAACGGGAGGGCTACGAACACCGGGGAGCTGTTTTTT.

The chain recombines TRBV18 with TRBJ1-1; D possibly corresponds to TRBD1 (5 bases). Trimming left V 1 base short and J 1 base short, with 10 bases between. The germline gives CDR1 KGHSH, CDR2 LQKENI. This CDR3 region has 15 residues. The chain's CDR3 is CASSPRGGANTEAFF. The CDR3 DNA sequence: TGTGCCAGCTCACCACGGGGAGGGGCGAACACTGAAGCTTTCTTT.

This chain joins TRBV30 and TRBJ1-6, with 9 bases aligning to TRBD1. V shed 4 bases and J 10 bases; nucleotides not matched to a gene: 8. The CDR3 runs 14 residues. Germline loops: CDR1 GTSNPN, CDR2 SVGIG (reference sequence). CDR3 protein: CAWIPWDRVSPLHF. CDR3 nucleotide sequence: TGTGCCTGGATCCCTTGGGACAGGGTGTCACCCCTCCACTTT. The full variable domain, with the rest looked up from reference TRBV30 and TRBJ1-6, is SQTIHQWPATLVQPVGSPLSLECTVEGTSNPNLYWYRQAAGRGLQLLFYSVGIGQISSEVPQNLSASRPQDRQFILSSKKLLLSDSGFYLCAWIPWDRVSPLHFGNGTRLTVT.

The chain links TRBV15 to TRBJ2-1; 12 bases are a match to TRBD2. Per the germline V gene, CDR1 is LNHNV and CDR2 is YYDKDF (reference sequence). Unmatched junction bases numbered 1, after V lost 3 bases and J lost 4 bases. This CDR3 contains 15 residues. The chain's CDR3 is CATSSGTSGYNEQFF. The CDR3 nucleotides read TGTGCCACCAGCAGCGGGACTAGCGGGTACAATGAGCAGTTCTTC. Based on the CDR3 plus reference TRBV15 and TRBJ2-1, the full variable domain is DAMVIQNPRYQVTQFGKPVTLSCSQTLNHNVMYWYQQKSSQAPKLLFHYYDKDFNNEADTPDNFQSRRPNTSFCFLDIRSPGLGDTAMYLCATSSGTSGYNEQFFGPGTRLTVL.

This chain uses TRBV5-6 with TRBJ2-7, with 9 bases fitting TRBD1. V was clipped by 4 bases and J by 3 bases; unmatched bases: 5. Germline V gene lookup returns CDR1 SGHDT and CDR2 YYEEEE. This CDR3 is built from 14 residues. Here the CDR3 reads CASSRPTGGYEQYF. As DNA, the CDR3 is TGTGCCAGCAGCCGGCCGACAGGGGGCTACGAGCAGTACTTC.

V and J are TRBV9 and TRBJ2-1; 11 nucleotides align to TRBD2. Germline lookup yields CDR1 SGDLS and CDR2 YYNGEE. CDR3 size: 15 residues. Unmatched junction bases numbered 8, after V lost 3 bases and J lost 9 bases. The CDR3 DNA sequence: TGTGCCAGCAGCGCCCTTAGCGGGGGGGCGTCTGAGCAGTTCTTC. Translated: CASSALSGGASEQFF.

The genes are TRBV4-1 and TRBJ2-1; D not resolved. V gave up 0 bases and J gave up 4 bases, with 7 bases separating them. The CDR3 has 14 amino acids. Germline V gene lookup returns CDR1 MGHRA and CDR2 YSYEKL. The CDR3 DNA follows: TGCGCCAGCAGCCAAGAGTCGAGATACAATGAGCAGTTCTTC. The encoded protein is CASSQESRYNEQFF.

V and J are TRBV28 and TRBJ2-5; possible D gene TRBD1, 8 bases. This CDR3 comprises 14 residues. V lost 6 bases to trimming and J lost 7 bases, with 18 bases between them. The germline V gene has CDR1 MDHEN and CDR2 SYDVKM. The CDR3 region has the DNA TGTGCCAGCAGAATACAGGGGGGGGGAGGGACCCAGTACTTC. It codes for CASRIQGGGGTQYF.

The rearrangement links TRBV7-9 to TRBJ2-2, with D hard to call. The V gene's germline CDR1 is SEHNR and CDR2 FQNEAQ (reference sequence). This CDR3 is built from 11 residues. V gave up 5 bases and J gave up 6 bases, with 4 bases separating them. CDR3 DNA: TGTGCCAGCAGCCCTTCCGGGGAGCTGTTTTTT. This sequence encodes CASSPSGELFF.

The chain carries TRBV7-7 and TRBJ2-3; D perhaps matches TRBD2 (5 bases). Germline loops: CDR1 SSHAT, CDR2 FNYEAQ (reference sequence). This CDR3 comprises 13 residues. Trimming stripped 1 base from V and 4 bases from J, with 6 bases between. The CDR3 DNA reads as TGTGCCAGCAGCTTAGAGGAGGCAGATACGCAGTATTTT. This gives the protein CASSLEEADTQYF.

The chain combines TRBV7-6 with TRBJ1-3; TRBD1 is a possible D gene (6 bases). The ends were cut back, 5 bases at V and 4 bases at J, with 12 bases in the middle. The length of the CDR3 is 14 residues. CDR1 SGHVS and CDR2 FNYEAQ come from the germline V gene. CDR3 amino acids: CASSDRLTGNTIYF. The CDR3 DNA reads TGTGCCAGCAGCGACAGGTTGACGGGAAACACCATATATTTT.

The V gene is TRBV28, the J gene TRBJ2-7, with D maybe TRBD1 (6 bases). Between the trimmed V and J ends, which lost 2 bases and 1 base, there was a span of 9 bases. The germline V gene encodes CDR1 MDHEN and CDR2 SYDVKM. The CDR3 has 14 residues. The CDR3 DNA reads TGTGCCAGCAGTTTAAAAGGGGGATCCTACGAGCAGTACTTC. This translates into CASSLKGGSYEQYF.

The V call is TRBV7-8, the J call TRBJ2-3; D is unclear. Trimming removed 5 bases at V and 3 bases at J, with 12 bases between. The germline V gene encodes CDR1 SGHVS and CDR2 FQNEAQ. This CDR3 spans 14 amino acids. CDR3 nucleotide sequence: TGTGCCAGCAGCCCCCCTCAGAGGACAGATACGCAGTATTTT. As protein: CASSPPQRTDTQYF.

The chain uses TRBV4-3 and TRBJ2-5; TRBD1 might be the D (5 bases). The DNA matches TRBJ2-7 better at its end, which makes the J call doubtful. The CDR3 is 15 residues long. Germline CDR1 reads LGHNA; CDR2 reads YSLEER. The CDR3 spells CASSQDQAGPYEQYF. The CDR3 DNA follows: TGCGCCAGCAGCCAAGATCAGGCAGGGCCCTACGAGCAGTACTTC.

V gene TRBV15 combines with J gene TRBJ2-5, with 8 bases lining up with TRBD2. Germline lookup yields CDR1 LNHNV and CDR2 YYDKDF (reference sequence). The CDR3 loop spans 13 amino acids. Losses at the gene ends were 5 bases for V and 5 bases for J; bases not matched to a gene: 4. The CDR3 is CATSGSGVETQYF. The CDR3 DNA reads TGTGCCACCAGCGGTAGCGGGGTGGAGACCCAGTACTTC.

The chain links TRBV6-1 to TRBJ2-7; 8 bases fit TRBD1. CDR1 MNHNS and CDR2 SASEGT come from the germline V gene. The CDR3 loop spans 15 amino acids. V lost 6 bases, J lost 1 base, and 8 bases stayed unmatched. The CDR3 loop reads CASSPLRGPSYEQYF. Here the CDR3 DNA reads TGTGCCAGCAGCCCCCTCAGGGGGCCTTCCTACGAGCAGTACTTC.

The genes are TRBV12-5 and TRBJ2-2; weak D call: TRBD1 (8 bases). This CDR3 has 19 residues. Trimming took 2 bases from V and 3 from J, leaving 22 bases between them. Per the germline V gene, CDR1 is LGHNT and CDR2 is FRNRAP. CDR3 in amino acids: CASGLTPPGQAGDTGELFF. The CDR3 region has the DNA TGTGCTAGTGGTTTGACCCCCCCGGGACAGGCGGGAGACACCGGGGAGCTGTTTTTT.

This chain links TRBV7-3 with TRBJ2-5, with 16 bases that match TRBD2. J gave up 5 bases and V 5 bases, and 8 bases lay outside the gene matches. Germline V gene sequence: CDR1 SGHTA, CDR2 FQGTGA. The length of the CDR3 is 17 residues. The DNA of the CDR3 is TGTGCCAGCAGCACCGGGACTAGCGGGGGGGCCGGGGAGACCCAGTACTTC. Translation: CASSTGTSGGAGETQYF.

The chain has TRBV6-6 and TRBJ1-2, with D possibly TRBD1 on 5 matching bases. The length of the CDR3 is 13 residues. Germline CDR1 is MNHNY and CDR2 is SVGAGI (reference sequence). V was shortened by 5 bases and J by 2 bases, with 9 bases between the two germline ends. CDR3: CASSQGRNYGYTF. The CDR3 nucleotides read TGTGCCAGCAGTCAGGGCAGAAACTATGGCTACACCTTC.

Remarks on this clone: Compared with germline, one end of the junction differs, possibly owing to a read error. This chain's CDR3 is CASSQGGGTGAFF. CDR3 in DNA: TGCGCCAGCAGCCAGGGCGGGGGTACTGGAGCTTTCTTT. The chain couples TRBV4-3 to TRBJ1-1; maybe TRBD1 (5 bases). Germline CDR1 LGHNA, CDR2 YSLEER. The CDR3 sequence is 13 residues long.

The rearrangement links TRBV2 to TRBJ1-3, with D perhaps TRBD1 (6 bases). Germline V gives CDR1 SNHLY, CDR2 FYNNEI. There are 16 residues in the CDR3. Deletions cut 3 bases from V and 2 bases from J, with 14 bases between. The CDR3 region has the DNA TGTGCCAGCAGTGAGAATAGCGGGGGCCCTGGAAACACCATATATTTT. This translates into CASSENSGGPGNTIYF.

The V gene is TRBV5-1, the J gene TRBJ2-5; D is perhaps TRBD2 (7 bases). The J call may not be correct, given that the DNA end is closer to TRBJ2-7. The germline gives CDR1 SGHRS, CDR2 YFSETQ. This CDR3 is 15 amino acids long. CDR3 amino acids: CASSFGGLNPYEQYF. CDR3 nucleotide sequence: TGCGCCAGCAGCTTCGGGGGGCTCAACCCCTACGAGCAGTACTTC.

This chain uses TRBV6-1 with TRBJ1-2; 8 bases are a match to TRBD1. V gave up 7 bases and J gave up 8 bases; unmatched junction bases: 12. This CDR3 spans 14 amino acids. Germline V lookup: CDR1 MNHNS, CDR2 SASEGT. CDR3 coding DNA: TGTGCCAGCAACCTACCGGACAGGGCGGGGGGCTACACCTTC. Residues: CASNLPDRAGGYTF.

The chain recombines TRBV10-3 with TRBJ2-6; a possible D gene is TRBD1 (6 bases). V was trimmed by 1 base and J by 4 bases, leaving 14 bases between them. Germline V gene sequence: CDR1 ENHRY, CDR2 SYGVKD. CDR3 length: 17 residues. CDR3 in amino acids: CAISEFAPQGGANVLTF. The CDR3 DNA reads TGTGCCATCAGTGAGTTCGCCCCTCAGGGGGGGGCCAACGTCCTGACTTTC.

The chain joins TRBV5-8 to TRBJ2-3; D perhaps matches TRBD2 (5 bases). The germline gives CDR1 SGHTS, CDR2 YDEGEE. The CDR3 sequence is 16 residues long. The ends were cut back, 0 bases at V and 0 bases at J, with 11 bases in the middle. The CDR3 DNA reads TGTGCCAGCAGCTTGGGGACTCGGACTAGCACAGATACGCAGTATTTT. Its translation: CASSLGTRTSTDTQYF.

The chain links TRBV5-1 to TRBJ2-3, with D possibly matching TRBD1 (6 bases). The CDR3 consists of 14 residues. V lost 0 bases and J 5 bases, leaving 10 bases between the germline ends. CDR1 is SGHRS and CDR2 is YFSETQ in the germline V gene. The CDR3 is CASSLGTVKDTQYF. CDR3 coding DNA: TGCGCCAGCAGCTTGGGGACAGTGAAAGATACGCAGTATTTT. Full variable domain (missing parts from reference TRBV5-1 and TRBJ2-3): KAGVTQTPRYLIKTRGQQVTLSCSPISGHRSVSWYQQTPGQGLQFLFEYFSETQRNKGNFPGRFSGRQFSNSRSEMNVSTLELGDSALYLCASSLGTVKDTQYFGPGTRLTVL.

V usage is TRBV9 and J usage is TRBJ1-6; D gene unclear. Germline V gene sequence: CDR1 SGDLS, CDR2 YYNGEE. The CDR3 length is 14 residues. Trimming stripped 2 bases from V and 3 bases from J, with 6 bases between. The CDR3 sequence is CASSVGIYNSPLHF. Written as DNA, the CDR3 is TGTGCCAGCAGCGTCGGGATCTATAATTCACCCCTCCACTTT.

V gene TRBV6-1 combines with J gene TRBJ2-3; 8 positions match TRBD2. The germline gives CDR1 MNHNS, CDR2 SASEGT. The CDR3 contains 15 residues. V lost 4 bases to trimming and J lost 1 base; unmatched junction nucleotides: 4. CDR3 loop: CASSVSAGGTDTQYF. The CDR3 DNA sequence: TGTGCCAGCAGTGTATCAGCGGGGGGCACAGATACGCAGTATTTT.

The J gene is TRBJ1-1, the V gene TRBV19; D not certain. CDR3 length: 17 amino acids. The V end was cut by 3 bases, the J end by 1 base, with 18 bases between. CDR1 and CDR2 (germline): LNHDA, SQIVND (reference sequence). The CDR3 spells CASSMVPYQVSNTEAFF. In DNA form, the CDR3 reads TGTGCCAGTAGTATGGTACCTTATCAGGTGTCGAACACTGAAGCTTTCTTT. The full variable domain, with the rest looked up from reference TRBV19 and TRBJ1-1, is DGGITQSPKYLFRKEGQNVTLSCEQNLNHDAMYWYRQDPGQGLRLIYYSQIVNDFQKGDIAEGYSVSREKKESFPLTVTSAQKNPTAFYLCASSMVPYQVSNTEAFFGQGTRLTVV.